The sequence of this TCR beta chain was determined in a study of shared clonotypes between healthy human individuals. Looking at the study overall: Aged 18 to 49, the donors were a couple of women and a few men. Each donor contributed plates that comprised three CD4 naive, three CD4 memory, two CD8 naive and one CD8 memory.

Sequencing was performed with immunoSEQ multiplex PCR; in TCRdb, only in-frame clones are kept and a portion is missing. The sample yields around 2,000,000 clones, approximately 94% seen once. CD45RO-negative, CCR7-selected cells formed the naive CD8 fraction, which excluded terminally differentiated effector memory CD45RA+ cells. Nashville, Tennessee was home to all donors, each a Caucasian adult. Remarks on this clone: Its antigen is unknown.

This CDR3 has 15 amino acids. The germline V gene has CDR1 PRHDT and CDR2 FYEKMQ (reference sequence). The ends were cut back, 3 bases at V and 2 bases at J, with 11 bases in the middle. Study-wide points: Non-shared clonotypes were found to have lower generation probabilities than the clonotypes that were shared by all four of the sorted-subset donors.

The sequence derives from a man younger than 30 in good health. Sequencing used naive CD8+ T cells sorted from blood. This chain joins TRBV13 and TRBJ2-1, with D possibly being TRBD2 (6 bases). The CDR3 DNA reads as TGTGCCAGCAGCTTGACTAGTGTCCCCTACAATGAGCAGTTCTTC. This translates into CASSLTSVPYNEQFF.